This T cell receptor (beta chain) was recovered during a study of human T cells and chemical hapten exposure. Broader study findings: Counts of TCRs above 1 in 1000 frequency stayed unchanged with DPC sensitization.

Regarding time point: patch test 1, 2 weeks after DPC sensitization. The treatment is: therapeutic diphenylcyclopropenone sensitization with weekly scalp DPC. Extraction yielded total RNA from whole blood (unfractionated). TCRdb passed the RACE reads through MiXCR, listing each CDR3 protein once. The sample contains 75,000 to 100,000 distinct CDR3 sequences, 12% of which appear only once. Regarding this clonotype: The antigen is undetermined.

The material sequenced was whole blood, taken in connection with sensitization to the hapten diphenylcyclopropenone (DPC). The receptor was isolated from a woman in her sixties or seventies with alopecia areata. Some clones in this sample may be carry-over from other donors' samples.

The chain's CDR3 is CASSPLGGYEQYF. DNA for the CDR3: TGTGCCAGCTCACCATTAGGGGGCTACGAGCAGTACTTC. The V gene is TRBV18, the J gene TRBJ2-7, with TRBD1 as a possible D gene (6 bases). Germline lookup yields CDR1 KGHSH and CDR2 LQKENI. This CDR3 is built from 13 residues. With 2 bases removed from V and 3 bases from J, the gap between germline ends came to 8 bases.